Below are 9 T cell receptor beta chains sequenced from a single sample in a study of shared T cell receptors in the human thymus. The method was immunoSEQ multiplex PCR; TCRdb's version includes in-frame clones alone and lacks a portion of them. The sample yields some 760,000 clones, over 75% seen once. This sample was also put to use in a study of human thymus T cells.

Material for sequencing was thymocytes. The receptors stem from a girl under three years old with a congenital heart defect.

The rearrangement uses TRBV29-1 and TRBJ1-2, with D possibly matching TRBD1 (5 bases). Trimming stripped 4 bases from V and 6 bases from J, with 15 bases between. The CDR3 is 13 amino acids. The germline gives CDR1 SQVTM, CDR2 ANQGSEA. CDR3 nucleotides: TGCAGCGTTGGGGGAGGGGAACGGAATGGCTACACCTTC. Protein: CSVGGGERNGYTF.

V usage is TRBV5-1 and J usage is TRBJ1-4; D is ambiguous. Trimming pared 5 bases from V and 8 bases from J, leaving 22 bases between. The germline CDR1 and CDR2 sequences are SGHRS and YFSETQ. The CDR3 is 16 residues long. The CDR3 region has the DNA TGCGCCAGCAGTCTACGGGAGGCAGCCAAAGGGGAAAAACTGTTTTTT. Translated, it gives CASSLREAAKGEKLFF. Combining the CDR3 with reference TRBV5-1 and TRBJ1-4 gives the whole variable domain KAGVTQTPRYLIKTRGQQVTLSCSPISGHRSVSWYQQTPGQGLQFLFEYFSETQRNKGNFPGRFSGRQFSNSRSEMNVSTLELGDSALYLCASSLREAAKGEKLFFGSGTQLSVL.

This rearrangement joins TRBV6-5 to TRBJ1-1; D perhaps matches TRBD1 (6 bases). This CDR3 spans 14 amino acids. The germline V gene has CDR1 MNHEY and CDR2 SVGAGI. V dropped 5 bases and J dropped 5 bases, with 15 bases sitting between them. The CDR3 region is CASSPQGTWTEAFF. In DNA form, the CDR3 reads TGTGCCAGCAGTCCCCAGGGGACCTGGACTGAAGCTTTCTTT.

The rearrangement links TRBV7-2 to TRBJ1-1; 10 bases match TRBD1. The germline gives CDR1 SGHTA, CDR2 FQGNSA. This CDR3 contains 15 residues. V was pared by 5 bases and J by 1 base, with 4 bases of the junction left unmatched. Here the CDR3 reads CASSGTGVPNTEAFF. The CDR3 nucleotides are TGTGCCAGCAGCGGGACAGGGGTCCCGAACACTGAAGCTTTCTTT.

The chain has TRBV10-2 and TRBJ1-4, with TRBD1 matching 11 bases. This CDR3 region has 17 residues. In germline, CDR1 is WSHSY, CDR2 SAAADI. V was pared by 6 bases and J by 0 bases, with 6 bases of the junction left unmatched. CDR3 residues: CASRVGGQGATNEKLFF. In DNA form, the CDR3 reads TGCGCCAGCAGAGTAGGGGGACAGGGGGCAACTAATGAAAAACTGTTTTTT.

This sequence joins TRBV5-4 and TRBJ1-2; weak D call: TRBD1 (6 bases). The V end was cut by 4 bases, the J end by 4 bases, with 11 bases between. The CDR3 totals 13 residues. Germline CDR1 reads SGHNT; CDR2 reads YYREEE (reference sequence). CDR3 nucleotide sequence: TGTGCCAGCAGCACGGACAGACCCTATGGCTACACCTTC. Translated, it gives CASSTDRPYGYTF.

The chain couples TRBV14 to TRBJ2-1; D ambiguous. CDR3 length: 13 residues. The germline V and J ends were trimmed by 1 base and 5 bases, with 6 bases remaining between them. Germline lookup yields CDR1 SGHDN and CDR2 FVKESK. Here the CDR3 DNA reads TGTGCCAGCAGCCAAGGGTCGGACAATGAGCAGTTCTTC. Amino acid sequence: CASSQGSDNEQFF.

The chain has TRBV7-4 and TRBJ2-1; 10 nucleotides match TRBD1. V gave up 5 bases and J gave up 7 bases; unmatched junction bases: 17. There are 18 residues in the CDR3. Germline V gene data show CDR1 as SGHVT and CDR2 as SQSDAQ. The CDR3: CASSLASHRDRGVNEQFF. The CDR3, as DNA: TGTGCCAGCAGCCTGGCTTCGCACCGGGACAGGGGAGTTAATGAGCAGTTCTTC.

The chain carries TRBV7-3 and TRBJ2-1; 8 bases match TRBD1. V was clipped by 0 bases and J by 5 bases; unmatched bases: 6. This CDR3 region has 16 residues. Per the germline V gene, CDR1 is SGHTA and CDR2 is FQGTGA. CDR3 nucleotide sequence: TGTGCCAGCAGCTTAACCCAGGGGGCTGCGAACAATGAGCAGTTCTTC. It translates to CASSLTQGAANNEQFF.